This TCR beta chain was retrieved from a study of follicular helper T cells after annual influenza vaccination. This clone is a singleton in its sample. Noted time point: 2015-2016 season, 7 days after influenza vaccination. TCRdb keeps only in-frame clones here, not all; method: immunoSEQ multiplex PCR. This repertoire shows about 10,000 clones, 65% to 85% found once; its top ten account for approximately 0.43%. The TCR originated in an adult who received the influenza vaccine. The specimen comprised CXCR5+ CD38- circulating T follicular helper cells from blood, sampled 7 days after influenza vaccination. Subset reported: circulating Tfh, non-naive CD4+CXCR5+PD-1+ (ICOS+CD38+ or ICOS-CD38-).

The DNA of the CDR3 is TGCGCCAGCAGCCAAGACTGGCAGGGTATAGCCAGGGGGGAGCTGTTTTTT. Translating gives CASSQDWQGIARGELFF. V is TRBV4-3 and J is TRBJ2-2; perhaps TRBD1 as D (5 bases). The germline gives CDR1 LGHNA, CDR2 YSLEER. Trimming removed 0 bases from V and 8 bases from J, with 19 bases in between. This CDR3 is built from 17 residues.